This T cell receptor beta chain was documented in a study of shared clonotypes between healthy human individuals. Study-level findings and limits: Estimated richness was generally greater in naive than memory subsets.

Terminally differentiated effector memory CD45RA+ cells were excluded from the naive CD8 cells, which were CD45RO-negative and positively selected for CCR7. Germline V CDR1 and CDR2: SGHRS, YFSETQ. Trimming removed 0 bases from V and 5 bases from J, with 17 bases in between. CDR3 size: 16 residues. Note on this clone: Antigen specificity is unknown.

Some clones are missing from TCRdb's copy, which holds only in-frame ones; the method was immunoSEQ multiplex PCR. The sample yields 2 million to 2.5 million clones, around 93% seen once. The TCR sequence derives from a man aged 18 to 29 in good health. Some clones in this sample may be carry-over from other donors' samples. The chain combines TRBV5-1 with TRBJ2-5; perhaps TRBD1 as D (5 bases). Sequences were obtained from naive CD8+ T cells from PBMCs. This CDR3 reads CASSLASRGRWETQYF. The CDR3, as DNA: TGCGCCAGCAGCTTGGCTTCAAGGGGTCGGTGGGAGACCCAGTACTTC.